This record concerns one T cell receptor (beta chain) sequence. Which antigen it targets is not known. The sample holds no much larger clone one base away, and base qualities are not on file. The data were taken from a study of early T cells in non-severe SARS-CoV-2 infection listed by TCRdb under 2021. For the study in its entirety: TCR sequencing used bulk RNA from unsorted whole blood, so alpha and beta chains could not be paired. Findings and caveats that apply to the study as a whole: Matching against VDJdb was skewed toward anti-spike CD8 responses, likely underestimated virus-specific expansions, and missed private and CD4 specificities.

The CDR3 measures 16 amino acids from cysteine to phenylalanine. The entry retains the CDR3 DNA only, 48 bases that are in frame from base 1. V loses 1 base of germline sequence and J loses 2 bases, and the interval between the two ends is 14 bases. CDR1 SGHVS and CDR2 FNYEAQ were looked up in the germline V gene. The method behind the library was 5' RACE. Data came from a NextSeq 500. To correct for sequencing error and PCR bias, the TCR library protocol tagged individual cDNA molecules with unique molecular identifiers. Sequencing covered both TCR alpha and beta chains, and within each sample the abundances of alpha and beta sequences were tightly co-correlated. The paper's data handling went like this. V gene, J gene and CDR3 annotation of TCR sequences was performed with Decombinator V4. TCRs were defined as expanded if a significant change between any two time points was detected under a Poisson model with p below 0.0001. TCR abundances were normalised to the total number of TCRs sequenced per sample and expressed as counts per million. TRAV1-2 paired with TRAJ12, TRAJ20 or TRAJ33 defined MAIT TCRs, while TRAV10 paired with TRAJ18 defined iNKT TCRs. VDJdb, accessed 1 November 2021, was searched for CMV, EBV and SARS-CoV-2 annotated TCRs, with TCRs annotated for multiple antigens excluded. TCRdb reran the public reads through fastp at Q25 and MiXCR, keeping productive beta chains. Each entry is one CDR3 protein sequence, shown with its most common DNA and genes. For this entry, the V and J calls and clone size follow TCRdb and not the study's own pipeline. Across this sample there are 85,000 to 95,000 distinct CDR3 sequences, with roughly 15% seen only once. The leading ten clones occupy approximately 5.1% of the sample.

A case-control design nested within a healthcare worker cohort in London, UK, was used, with weekly nasopharyngeal swab PCR tests and blood sampling performed. Healthcare workers were enrolled in the week of the UK lockdown, from 23 to 31 March 2020, and were followed every week for up to roughly 15 weeks. The chain is encoded by TRBV7-6 joined to TRBJ1-1; the D gene lacks a confident call. This sequence originates from an adult who was a healthcare worker with PCR-confirmed SARS-CoV-2 infection or an uninfected control (not recorded which). Sequencing was performed on whole blood, taken at baseline. The CDR3 here reads CASSLEATWSNTEAFF. DNA sequence: TGTGCCAGCAGCTTAGAGGCGACATGGAGCAACACTGAAGCTTTCTTT.